A single sample is the source of the 11 T cell receptor beta chains below, sequenced in a study of cytomegalovirus exposure and HLA in healthy donors. A multiplex PCR was run with 60 Vbeta primers and 13 Jbeta primers. Profiling relied on immunoSEQ multiplex PCR, and the TCRdb table lists in-frame clones only, not all of them. This table has 100,000 or so clones, approximately 82% appearing once. The sequenced sample consisted of PBMCs. Every receptor here comes from a man aged 40-50 years in good health and CMV-seropositive.

The CDR3 DNA reads TGTGCCAGCAGCCGAGGGAAGAACACTGAAGCTTTCTTT. This sequence encodes CASSRGKNTEAFF. The rearrangement joins TRBV6-5 to TRBJ1-1; no firm D call. The V gene lost 6 bases and the J gene lost 1 base, with 9 bases spanning the gap. This CDR3 region has 13 residues. Germline-derived CDR1 and CDR2 are MNHEY and SVGAGI.

The V call is TRBV10-2, the J call TRBJ2-7; the match to TRBD2 covers 8 bases. There are 15 residues in the CDR3. J gave up 3 bases and V 4 bases, and 8 bases lay outside the gene matches. Germline-derived CDR1 and CDR2 are WSHSY and SAAADI. The CDR3 DNA sequence: TGCGCCAGCAGTGGGACGAGCGGGGGACGCTACGAGCAGTACTTC. Encoded protein: CASSGTSGGRYEQYF.

This clone was counted between two and nine times. The chain has TRBV7-6 and TRBJ1-4; D is unclear. The CDR3 has 18 amino acids. Trimming removed 5 bases at V and 5 bases at J, with 24 bases between. Germline CDR1 is SGHVS and CDR2 is FNYEAQ. The DNA for the CDR3 is TGTGCCAGCAGCCCGGGGTGGCAGGTAGCGGGCCTAAATGAAAAACTGTTTTTT. Translating it yields CASSPGWQVAGLNEKLFF. The variable domain in full, with the rest retrieved from reference TRBV7-6 and TRBJ1-4, is GAGVSQSPRYKVTKRGQDVALRCDPISGHVSLYWYRQALGQGPEFLTYFNYEAQQDKSGLPNDRFSAERPEGSISTLTIQRTEQRDSAMYRCASSPGWQVAGLNEKLFFGSGTQLSVL.

The chain is built from TRBV7-9 and TRBJ1-3, with 7 nucleotides matching TRBD1. This CDR3 comprises 16 residues. CDR1 and CDR2 from the germline V gene are SEHNR and FQNEAQ (reference sequence). The V gene end was trimmed by 6 bases and the J gene end by 1 base; junction bases not matched to a gene: 9. CDR3 sequence: CASSHNTGVSGNTIYF. CDR3 sequence (DNA): TGTGCCAGCAGTCATAATACAGGGGTATCTGGAAACACCATATATTTT.

This clone has more than one count but fewer than ten. The chain carries TRBV11-3 and TRBJ1-1; possibly TRBD1 for D (5 bases). V was shortened by 1 base and J by 4 bases, with 7 bases between the two germline ends. Germline V lookup: CDR1 SGHNT, CDR2 YENEEA. The CDR3 has 13 residues. The chain's CDR3 is CASSLGQGTEAFF. DNA of the CDR3: TGTGCCAGCAGCTTAGGTCAGGGCACTGAAGCTTTCTTT.

The gene calls are TRBV28 and TRBJ2-1; TRBD2 agrees at 12 bases. CDR3 size: 17 residues. Germline values: CDR1 MDHEN, CDR2 SYDVKM. Trimming removed 6 bases from V and 4 bases from J; junction bases left unmatched: 10. The CDR3 nucleotides are TGTGCCAGCAGCACCCCGCTAGCGGGAGGGCCGTACAATGAGCAGTTCTTC. This encodes CASSTPLAGGPYNEQFF.

The V and J genes are TRBV6-5 and TRBJ1-2, with D perhaps matching TRBD1 (5 bases). Trimming removed 6 bases from V and 5 bases from J, with 13 bases in between. In germline, CDR1 is MNHEY, CDR2 SVGAGI. The CDR3 is 13 amino acids. This CDR3 is CASSHRFGYGYTF. The CDR3 nucleotides read TGTGCCAGCAGCCACAGGTTTGGGTATGGCTACACCTTC.

The chain couples TRBV18 to TRBJ1-4; D call uncertain. V was shortened by 6 bases and J by 8 bases, with 16 bases between the two germline ends. The germline V gene encodes CDR1 KGHSH and CDR2 LQKENI. The CDR3 covers 14 residues. CDR3 region: CASSQSEVAEKLFF. The CDR3 DNA reads as TGTGCCAGCTCCCAATCCGAGGTCGCAGAAAAACTGTTTTTT. Using reference TRBV18 and TRBJ1-4 for the parts outside the CDR3, the full variable domain is NAGVMQNPRHLVRRRGQEARLRCSPMKGHSHVYWYRQLPEEGLKFMVYLQKENIIDESGMPKERFSAEFPKEGPSILRIQQVVRGDSAAYFCASSQSEVAEKLFFGSGTQLSVL.

In this sample, this clone turned up a few times. This chain uses TRBV18 with TRBJ1-4; D is unresolved. Trimming shortened V by 6 bases and J by 5 bases, and 10 bases separated the two germline ends. The germline V gene encodes CDR1 KGHSH and CDR2 LQKENI. CDR3 length: 13 residues. The CDR3 protein is CASSPRENEKLFF. The CDR3 DNA reads TGTGCCAGCTCGCCTCGGGAGAATGAAAAACTGTTTTTT.

A few counts support this clone. This sequence joins TRBV7-9 and TRBJ1-4, with 7 bases matching TRBD1. V lost 10 bases, J lost 6 bases, and 11 bases stayed unmatched. Per the germline V gene, CDR1 is SEHNR and CDR2 is FQNEAQ (reference sequence). CDR3 size: 14 residues. CDR3 sequence reads: CAIGTGQIYEKLFF. For the CDR3, the DNA is TGTGCCATAGGGACGGGACAGATTTATGAAAAACTGTTTTTT.

The chain has TRBV29-1 and TRBJ1-4; weak D call: TRBD1 (5 bases). V lost 2 bases and J lost 4, with 8 bases in between. Germline lookup yields CDR1 SQVTM and CDR2 ANQGSEA. This CDR3 is 13 amino acids long. The CDR3 region is CSVERGLNEKLFF. The CDR3, as DNA: TGCAGCGTTGAAAGGGGTCTTAATGAAAAACTGTTTTTT.